This T cell receptor beta chain was found in a study of vaccination effects on CD4 cells after COVID-19 (dated by TCRdb to between 2021 and 2023). The study in broad terms: Each participant received two doses of an mRNA SARS-CoV-2 vaccine, either BNT162b2 or mRNA-1273. Cultures from other donors in the study were sequenced using the Oncomine TCR Beta short-read assay on an Illumina iSeq 100. In both COVID-19 convalescent patients and infection-naive vaccine recipients, the study compared SARS-CoV-2 spike-specific CD4+ TCR repertoires from before mRNA vaccination with those from after it. Altogether, roughly 10 COVID-19 convalescent patients and a handful of SARS-CoV-2-naive healthy vaccine recipients made up the full study. The investigation overall reported the following: Among healthy vaccine recipients, nearly all vaccine-induced clones were SARS-CoV-2 mono-reactive, and just 1 of 255 was cross-reactive with common cold coronaviruses. At late post-vaccination timepoints, both infection-induced and vaccine-induced clones showed marked clonal contraction, consistent with waning T cell responses. Only a small number of convalescent patients were included, and no early post-infection timepoints were available, which limited the study.

This clone showed up just a few times. Its antigen is currently not known. Base quality data are lacking; no much larger clone is found one base away. Library construction relied on the immunoSEQ multiplex PCR assay. DNA from the CD4+ T cells that had been cultured and isolated underwent TCR beta CDR3 sequencing. In the source study's methods: Non-productive TCR sequences were removed and reads were trimmed to the CDR3 region, keeping CDR3s of at least 7 amino acids. The MANAFEST web app was used to pick out antigen-specific clonotypes by comparing their expansion in peptide wells with that in reference cultures. For clones to be considered positive, expansion at FDR<0.05 versus reference and all other wells, an odds ratio above 5, and a frequency above 0.1% in two replicate wells were required. Clonotypes significantly expanded in SARS-CoV-2 spike wells and in at least one common cold coronavirus spike condition were defined as cross-reactive. CDR3 similarity was assessed by Levenshtein distance using the stringdist R package, and unrooted trees were constructed with ape in R 3.6.1. Held by TCRdb, this immuneACCESS table contains in-frame sequences only and omits some clones. Under half of the omission traces to an unresolved V gene where checked; the cause of the rest is unknown. V and J calls and clone size follow that table, whereas D and trimming were derived from the DNA. The sample table contains about 73,000 clones; only one count was recorded for roughly 74% of them. The top ten constitute about 3.2% of the sample.

To identify antigen-specific CD4+ T cell clonotypes by their expansion, the ViraFEST assay first stimulated PBMC with viral peptide pools and then applied TCR sequencing. After about 10 days of culture, CD4+ T cells were isolated with the EasySep CD4+ T cell isolation kit. None of the healthy vaccine recipients had a prior SARS-CoV-2 infection, which was confirmed by nucleocapsid antibody tests that came back negative both before and after vaccination. Fewer than 2.5 million PBMC per well were cultured in IMDM with roughly 5% human AB serum, 10 IU/ml IL-2 and gentamicin, plus 10 ug/ml peptides. On days 3 and 7, half of the culture medium was replaced with fresh IL-2-containing medium. Unless noted otherwise, every peptide stimulation condition was cultured in triplicate wells. Using Ficoll-Paque Plus gradient centrifugation, PBMC were separated from whole blood and then either used fresh or cryopreserved at -140C. Overlapping peptide pools spanned the spike proteins of SARS-CoV-2 and the common cold coronaviruses HCoV-NL63, HCoV-OC43 and HCoV-229E. The QIAamp micro DNA kit was used to extract genomic DNA from the cultured CD4+ T cells.

The TCR sequence derives from a human donor who received a COVID-19 vaccine. The input for sequencing was CD4+ T cells from PBMCs cultured with HCoV-NL63 spike peptides, taken before COVID-19 vaccination. Interpreted using the paper, the cell subset or site label stands for: HCoV-NL63 spike overlapping peptide pool stimulation.

The CDR3 protein: CASSFDTTDTQYF. The DNA sequence is given as TGTGCCAGCAGCTTTGACACTACAGATACGCAGTATTTT. The V and J genes are TRBV5-6 and TRBJ2-3; a confident D gene designation cannot be given. From cysteine to phenylalanine, the CDR3 is 13 amino acids long. Solely the CDR3 DNA is kept, with 39 bases framed from the first base. CDR1 SGHDT and CDR2 YYEEEE were looked up in the germline V gene. Trimming takes 2 bases from V and 3 bases from J, and the germline ends sit 7 bases apart.